These 22 T cell receptor beta chains originate from one sample sequenced in a study of blood T cell repertoires in COVID-19 (TCRdb year 2020). Library preparation was by the immunoSEQ multiplex PCR assay. In its TCRdb copy, this immuneACCESS table keeps in-frame sequences only and misses some clones. Where compared with another copy, unresolved V genes explain less than half of these, and the others have no known cause. This sample lists approximately 51,000 clones; 87% were detected once. About 2% of the sample lies in the top ten. Source material: peripheral blood. Source of these receptors: a woman older than 75 with COVID-19, enrolled during active disease.

The V call is TRBV5-1, the J call TRBJ1-2; TRBD1 aligns across 7 bases. Losses at the gene ends were 3 bases for V and 1 base for J; bases not matched to a gene: 3. The CDR3 runs to 14 residues. Germline CDR1 reads SGHRS; CDR2 reads YFSETQ. As DNA, the CDR3 is TGCGCCAGCAGCTACCGGGACAGTAACTATGGCTACACCTTC. Residues: CASSYRDSNYGYTF. The variable domain in full, with the rest retrieved from reference TRBV5-1 and TRBJ1-2, is KAGVTQTPRYLIKTRGQQVTLSCSPISGHRSVSWYQQTPGQGLQFLFEYFSETQRNKGNFPGRFSGRQFSNSRSEMNVSTLELGDSALYLCASSYRDSNYGYTFGSGTRLTVV.

The chain has TRBV5-4 and TRBJ2-3, with 8 nucleotides matching TRBD2. CDR1 SGHNT and CDR2 YYREEE come from the germline V gene (reference sequence). The CDR3 has 15 residues. J lost 3 bases, V lost 4 bases, and 7 bases had no gene match. As DNA, the CDR3 is TGTGCCAGCAGCCCGAGCGGGAGTCGGACAGATACGCAGTATTTT. As protein: CASSPSGSRTDTQYF.

CDR3 bases: TGTGCCACCCAAAACTCCCGGGAACTCAATGAAAAACTGTTTTTT. This gives the protein CATQNSRELNEKLFF. The V call is TRBV24-1, the J call TRBJ1-4; D not certain. The CDR3 contains 15 residues. Trimming left V 9 bases short and J 5 bases short, with 18 bases between. CDR1 KGHDR and CDR2 SFDVKD come from the germline V gene.

The chain has TRBV3-1 (or the pseudogene TRBV3-2) and TRBJ1-2, with D perhaps TRBD1 (6 bases). Trimming removed 4 bases at V and 0 bases at J, with 9 bases between. Germline V CDR1 and CDR2: LGHDT, YNNKEL (reference sequence). This CDR3 contains 14 residues. CDR3 region: CASSRRTANYGYTF. CDR3 in DNA: TGTGCCAGCAGCCGCCGGACAGCTAACTATGGCTACACCTTC.

V and J are TRBV10-3 and TRBJ2-3; TRBD2 aligns across 12 bases. Trimming cost V 5 bases and J 1 base; bases outside gene matches: 4. The CDR3 runs 16 residues. CDR1 is ENHRY and CDR2 is SYGVKD in the germline V gene. As DNA, the CDR3 is TGTGCCATCAGTAATGGACTAGCGGGACGCACAGATACGCAGTATTTT. The encoded protein is CAISNGLAGRTDTQYF.

V is TRBV3-1 (or the pseudogene TRBV3-2) and J is TRBJ1-2; perhaps TRBD1 as D (6 bases). The CDR3 covers 14 residues. CDR1 and CDR2 (germline): LGHDT, YNNKEL (reference sequence). V dropped 1 base and J dropped 6 bases, with 12 bases sitting between them. CDR3 bases: TGTGCCAGCAGCCAAGTGCGGGGGCGGGATGGCTACACCTTC. Translation: CASSQVRGRDGYTF.

This clone has more than one count but fewer than ten. The rearrangement joins TRBV4-1 to TRBJ2-5, with TRBD2 as a possible D gene (7 bases). Germline V gene data show CDR1 as MGHRA and CDR2 as YSYEKL. This CDR3 is 14 amino acids long. V was pared by 4 bases and J by 5 bases, with 14 bases between. For the CDR3, the DNA is TGCGCCAGCAGCCCCGGGGGGCTCAGGGAGACCCAGTACTTC. Translating it yields CASSPGGLRETQYF.

The rearrangement links TRBV5-1 to TRBJ1-1; TRBD1 agrees at 8 bases. The CDR3 is made up of 16 amino acids. V gave up 3 bases and J gave up 0 bases; unmatched junction bases: 7. CDR1 and CDR2 (germline): SGHRS, YFSETQ. CDR3 bases: TGCGCCAGCAGCTCGGGACAGGTTACCATGAACACTGAAGCTTTCTTT. The encoded protein is CASSSGQVTMNTEAFF.

This clone was detected only a few times. The rearrangement joins TRBV9 to TRBJ1-5; unclear D gene. V lost 4 bases and J 4 bases, leaving 12 bases between the germline ends. CDR1 and CDR2 from the germline V gene are SGDLS and YYNGEE. The CDR3 consists of 14 residues. CDR3 sequence reads: CASSNDAGNQPQHF. In DNA, the CDR3 is TGTGCCAGCAGCAACGACGCGGGGAATCAGCCCCAGCATTTT.

This chain uses TRBV15 with TRBJ2-5; 7 nucleotides agree with TRBD1. The CDR3 has 15 amino acids. J lost 1 base, V lost 2 bases, and 4 bases had no gene match. The V gene's germline CDR1 is LNHNV and CDR2 YYDKDF (reference sequence). The CDR3 reads CATSRPGQVQETQYF. CDR3 coding DNA: TGTGCCACCAGCAGACCCGGACAGGTCCAAGAGACCCAGTACTTC.

CDR3 nucleotide sequence: TGTGCCAGCAGCCCGCTTGGGGGGGGTACTGAAGCTTTCTTT. This sequence encodes CASSPLGGGTEAFF. The chain employs TRBV7-9 and TRBJ1-1, with D possibly being TRBD1 (5 bases). The CDR3 extends over 14 amino acids. Germline V gives CDR1 SEHNR, CDR2 FQNEAQ (reference sequence). The V gene lost 5 bases and the J gene lost 5 bases, with 15 bases spanning the gap.

V and J are TRBV4-2 and TRBJ2-1, with 13 bases identical to TRBD2. Germline lookup yields CDR1 LGHNA and CDR2 YNFKEQ. The CDR3 length is 15 residues. The V and J ends lost 4 bases and 8 bases, in that order; junction bases with no gene match: 5. The CDR3 DNA follows: TGTGCCAGCAGCCTTAGGACTAGCGGGAGCTATGAGCAGTTCTTC. Protein product: CASSLRTSGSYEQFF.

The V gene is TRBV18, the J gene TRBJ1-6; no reliable D call. Per the germline V gene, CDR1 is KGHSH and CDR2 is LQKENI. Trimming removed 1 base at V and 7 bases at J, with 14 bases between. This CDR3 is 16 amino acids long. Here the CDR3 reads CASSPQLEGENSPLHF. The CDR3 nucleotides read TGTGCCAGCTCACCACAGCTGGAGGGTGAGAATTCACCCCTCCACTTT.

CDR3: CASSGGTGLYSYEQYF. CDR3 bases: TGCGCCAGCAGCGGCGGGACAGGGCTATATTCCTACGAGCAGTACTTC. The chain recombines TRBV5-1 with TRBJ2-7, with TRBD1 matching over 9 bases. The trim removed 4 bases at V and 1 base at J, leaving 9 bases unmatched. The CDR3 spans 16 residues. The V gene's germline CDR1 is SGHRS and CDR2 YFSETQ. The full variable domain, completed using reference TRBV5-1 and TRBJ2-7, is KAGVTQTPRYLIKTRGQQVTLSCSPISGHRSVSWYQQTPGQGLQFLFEYFSETQRNKGNFPGRFSGRQFSNSRSEMNVSTLELGDSALYLCASSGGTGLYSYEQYFGPGTRLTVT.

The chain combines TRBV27 with TRBJ1-2; TRBD1 matches 10 bases. Trimming removed 6 bases from V and 7 bases from J; junction bases left unmatched: 14. The length of the CDR3 is 16 residues. Germline V CDR1 and CDR2: MNHEY, SMNVEV (reference sequence). The CDR3, as DNA: TGTGCCAGCAGCTATTTCGGGACAGGGGACAGGGGTGGCTACACCTTC. Protein product: CASSYFGTGDRGGYTF.

This clone was observed a few times. The chain couples TRBV5-1 to TRBJ2-3; 9 bases align to TRBD2. Germline lookup yields CDR1 SGHRS and CDR2 YFSETQ. Trimming removed 1 base from V and 3 bases from J; junction bases left unmatched: 3. The CDR3 sequence is 15 residues long. The CDR3 here is CASSLPSGATDTQYF. The CDR3 nucleotides read TGCGCCAGCAGCTTGCCTAGCGGGGCTACAGATACGCAGTATTTT.

The CDR3 region has the DNA TGTGCCAGCAGCCTGACTGGACAGGGCGGGTCTAATCAGCCCCAGCATTTT. It codes for CASSLTGQGGSNQPQHF. This rearrangement joins TRBV5-5 to TRBJ1-5; 8 bases map to TRBD1. This CDR3 region has 17 residues. Germline V gene data show CDR1 as SGHKS and CDR2 as YYEKEE (reference sequence). Germline trimming cut 4 bases from V and 4 bases from J; bases unmatched to any gene: 13. Supplemented by reference TRBV5-5 and TRBJ1-5, the full variable domain reads DAGVTQSPTHLIKTRGQQVTLRCSPISGHKSVSWYQQVLGQGPQFIFQYYEKEERGRGNFPDRFSARQFPNYSSELNVNALLLGDSALYLCASSLTGQGGSNQPQHFGDGTRLSIL.

The J gene is TRBJ2-1, the V gene TRBV7-2; D uncertain. V lost 1 base, J lost 7 bases, and 5 bases lay in between. The CDR3 sequence is 12 residues long. Germline lookup yields CDR1 SGHTA and CDR2 FQGNSA. The CDR3 is CASSLVRNEQFF. In DNA, the CDR3 is TGTGCCAGCAGCTTAGTCAGGAATGAGCAGTTCTTC.

This chain joins TRBV6-5 and TRBJ1-4; 10 bases align to TRBD1. The CDR3 runs to 15 residues. Germline V gives CDR1 MNHEY, CDR2 SVGAGI. V shed 5 bases and J 7 bases; nucleotides not matched to a gene: 7. CDR3 sequence: CASSRPGTGAEKLFF. For the CDR3, the DNA is TGTGCCAGCAGTCGACCCGGGACAGGGGCTGAAAAACTGTTTTTT.

This chain joins TRBV19 and TRBJ2-7; TRBD1 matches 10 bases. After removal of 6 bases from V and 3 bases from J, the junction contained 2 bases not matched to a gene. This CDR3 has 13 residues. CDR1 is LNHDA and CDR2 is SQIVND in the germline V gene (reference sequence). CDR3 amino acids: CASRGQGRYEQYF. The CDR3 nucleotides read TGTGCCAGTAGGGGACAGGGGCGCTACGAGCAGTACTTC.

The chain employs TRBV7-9 and TRBJ1-1, with D tentatively TRBD1 (6 bases). The length of the CDR3 is 12 residues. V lost 5 bases, J lost 10 bases, and 14 bases lay in between. Germline V CDR1 and CDR2: SEHNR, FQNEAQ (reference sequence). The CDR3 here is CASSLQTGPAFF. The DNA for the CDR3 is TGTGCCAGCAGCCTTCAGACAGGACCAGCTTTCTTT.

This rearrangement joins TRBV30 to TRBJ1-1, with no clear D. V gave up 2 bases and J gave up 1 base, with 11 bases separating them. CDR1 and CDR2 (germline): GTSNPN, SVGIG (reference sequence). The CDR3 contains 14 residues. The CDR3 loop is CAWSRGSGNTEAFF. The DNA for the CDR3 is TGTGCCTGGAGTCGAGGGTCGGGGAACACTGAAGCTTTCTTT.